Listed here are 14 T cell receptor beta chains from one sample, sequenced in a study of T cell clonality in common variable immunodeficiency. The method was immunoSEQ multiplex PCR; TCRdb's version includes in-frame clones alone and lacks a portion of them. The sample holds over 35,000 clones, and no clone turns up only once. The sequencing sample was made of peripheral blood mononuclear cells. These receptors were obtained from a person aged 18 to 75 in good health.

This clone was observed a few times. The CDR3 spells CASSPSSGDGETQYF. The covered CDR3 bases are TGTGCCAGCAGCCCGAGTTCGGGGGACGGGGAGACC. The chain uses TRBV7-2 and TRBJ2-5; tentative D call: TRBD2 (6 bases). The missing CDR3 end, 3 residues past where the read stops, is filled in from the germline J gene. The CDR3 contains 15 residues. The germline CDR1 and CDR2 sequences are SGHTA and FQGNSA. V lost 5 bases, J lost 5 bases, and 18 bases lay in between.

This clone has a count of ten or more. From the germline J gene comes the end of the CDR3, since the read stops 3 residues before it. The chain links TRBV30 to TRBJ2-4; D uncertain. The germline V and J ends were trimmed by 0 bases and 6 bases, with 6 bases remaining between them. The CDR3 loop spans 12 amino acids. The V gene's germline CDR1 is GTSNPN and CDR2 SVGIG (reference sequence). The CDR3 reads CAWSVTGNIQYF. The CDR3 DNA, read in part, is TGTGCCTGGAGTGTGACTGGAAACATT.

Comments on this clone: The read finishes 3 residues shy of the CDR3 end, and the germline J gene is used to complete it. The rearrangement links TRBV18 to TRBJ1-1; D ambiguous. This CDR3 contains 13 residues. V lost 1 base, J lost 3 bases, and 6 bases lay in between. Germline CDR1 reads KGHSH; CDR2 reads LQKENI. The CDR3 sequence: CASSPQRDTEAFF. The sequenced CDR3 bases are TGTGCCAGCTCACCACAAAGGGACACTGAA. Looking up the rest from reference TRBV18 and TRBJ1-1 gives the full variable domain: NAGVMQNPRHLVRRRGQEARLRCSPMKGHSHVYWYRQLPEEGLKFMVYLQKENIIDESGMPKERFSAEFPKEGPSILRIQQVVRGDSAAYFCASSPQRDTEAFFGQGTRLTVV.

A few counts support this clone. The CDR3 is cut off 3 residues early in the read; its end comes from the germline J gene. The gene calls are TRBV7-3 and TRBJ1-2, with D possibly matching TRBD1 (5 bases). Germline-derived CDR1 and CDR2 are SGHTA and FQGTGA. The CDR3 extends over 13 amino acids. The sequenced part of the CDR3 DNA is TGTGCCAGCAGCCCAGGGCCTAACAATGAC. It translates to CASSPGPNND. In full, the CDR3 reads CASSPGPNNDYTF.

This clone was seen ten or more times. The read gets to within 3 residues of the CDR3 end, and the germline J gene fills in the rest. This chain uses TRBV9 with TRBJ2-3; D is perhaps TRBD1 (6 bases). Trimming cost V 1 base and J 2 bases, with 11 bases left between them. The CDR3 is made up of 15 amino acids. Germline CDR1 reads SGDLS; CDR2 reads YYNGEE. Partial CDR3 DNA: TGTGCCAGCAGCGTACGTCAGGGGCACACAGATACG. It specifies CASSVRQGHTDT. The complete CDR3 reads CASSVRQGHTDTQYF.

In its sample, this clone was seen many times. Read sequence stops 3 residues before the CDR3 end, and the germline J gene provides the missing end. The chain joins TRBV7-6 to TRBJ1-3; D might be TRBD1 (5 bases). The V gene's germline CDR1 is SGHVS and CDR2 FNYEAQ. V lost 7 bases and J 3 bases, leaving 10 bases between the germline ends. This CDR3 is 13 amino acids long. This chain's CDR3 is CASTRGFGNTIYF. CDR3 DNA (partial): TGTGCCAGCACCCGGGGGTTTGGAAACACC.

This clone appeared many times. The observed sequence ends 3 residues before the CDR3 terminus, with the missing tail filled in from the germline J gene. The chain joins TRBV5-1 to TRBJ1-3; D perhaps matches TRBD1 (5 bases). Germline CDR1 reads SGHRS; CDR2 reads YFSETQ. Trimming took 3 bases from V and 0 from J, leaving 16 bases between them. CDR3 size: 17 residues. The CDR3 sequence is CASSSEGTTSSGNTIYF. The sequenced part of the CDR3 DNA is TGCGCCAGCAGCTCTGAAGGGACGACTAGCTCTGGAAACACC.

This clone came up many times. The read ends 3 residues shy of where the CDR3 ends; the end is completed using the germline J gene. The V gene is TRBV19, the J gene TRBJ2-7; 9 bases are a match to TRBD2. This CDR3 comprises 14 residues. Trimming removed 6 bases from V and 5 bases from J; junction bases left unmatched: 8. From germline, CDR1 is LNHDA and CDR2 SQIVND (reference sequence). CDR3 DNA (partial): TGTGCCAGTAGGGAGGATAGCGGGAGTCACGAG. Translating gives CASREDSGSHE. In full, the CDR3 is CASREDSGSHEQYF.

This clone was observed many times. Read data end 3 residues before the CDR3 end; the end is taken from the germline J gene. The rearrangement joins TRBV5-1 to TRBJ2-2, with D perhaps TRBD1 (5 bases). The V gene's germline CDR1 is SGHRS and CDR2 YFSETQ. CDR3 size: 13 residues. CDR3 DNA, as far as it was read: TGCGCCAGCAGCTTGGTCCAGGGCGGTTTG. This translates into CASSLVQGGL. The CDR3 in full is CASSLVQGGLLFF.

The table lists this clone with many counts. The read terminates 3 residues before the CDR3 end, so the remaining end is supplied by the germline J gene. This rearrangement joins TRBV7-2 to TRBJ2-2; TRBD2 agrees at 7 bases. J gave up 4 bases and V 0 bases, and 11 bases lay outside the gene matches. Germline-derived CDR1 and CDR2 are SGHTA and FQGNSA. CDR3 size: 18 residues. The part of the CDR3 DNA that was read is TGTGCCAGCAGCTTAGCGGTTCGCGGGAGTGGTACCACCGGGGAG. Translated: CASSLAVRGSGTTGE. The entire CDR3 is CASSLAVRGSGTTGELFF. Filled out from reference TRBV7-2 and TRBJ2-2, the complete variable domain reads GAGVSQSPSNKVTEKGKDVELRCDPISGHTALYWYRQSLGQGLEFLIYFQGNSAPDKSGLPSDRFSAERTGGSVSTLTIQRTQQEDSAVYLCASSLAVRGSGTTGELFFGEGSRLTVL.

There are many counts of this clone. The CDR3 end falls 3 residues outside the read, so it is completed with the germline J gene. This chain joins TRBV4-1 and TRBJ2-1; the D gene is possibly TRBD2 (6 bases). Per germline, CDR1 MGHRA and CDR2 YSYEKL. This CDR3 comprises 14 residues. V lost 6 bases, J lost 3 bases, and 12 bases lay in between. The sequenced part of the CDR3 DNA is TGCGCCAGCAGAGGCGGGGCTGGCTACAATGAG. Residues: CASRGGAGYNE. In full, the CDR3 reads CASRGGAGYNEQFF.

This clone was recorded many times. The read halts 3 residues ahead of the CDR3 end, with the missing end drawn from the germline J gene. V and J are TRBV7-6 and TRBJ1-3, with D perhaps TRBD1 (5 bases). Deletions cut 5 bases from V and 9 bases from J, with 14 bases between. The V gene's germline CDR1 is SGHVS and CDR2 FNYEAQ. The CDR3 totals 13 residues. CDR3 sequence: CASSTTGGGTIYF. The DNA read from the CDR3 is TGTGCCAGCAGCACCACCGGGGGTGGCACC. Drawing the rest from reference TRBV7-6 and TRBJ1-3, the complete variable domain is GAGVSQSPRYKVTKRGQDVALRCDPISGHVSLYWYRQALGQGPEFLTYFNYEAQQDKSGLPNDRFSAERPEGSISTLTIQRTEQRDSAMYRCASSTTGGGTIYFGEGSWLTVV.

In its sample, this clone was seen many times. The CDR3 end falls 3 residues outside the read, so it is completed with the germline J gene. The rearrangement uses TRBV29-1 and TRBJ1-1; TRBD1 might be the D (6 bases). The germline V gene has CDR1 SQVTM and CDR2 ANQGSEA. The CDR3 sequence is 12 residues long. This chain's CDR3 is CSGGDRTGGAFF. CDR3 DNA (partial): TGCAGCGGGGGTGACAGGACGGGTGGA.

At least ten counts were recorded for this clone. The read is 3 residues too short to cover the CDR3 end, so that end is filled in from the germline J gene. V gene TRBV3-1 (or the pseudogene TRBV3-2) combines with J gene TRBJ2-1, with D perhaps matching TRBD2 (5 bases). V lost 4 bases and J 8 bases, leaving 15 bases between the germline ends. Germline CDR1 and CDR2: LGHDT and YNNKEL (reference sequence). This CDR3 region has 14 residues. Here the CDR3 reads CASSPPRPRDEQFF. CDR3 DNA, as far as it was read: TGTGCCAGCAGCCCACCGAGGCCGAGGGATGAG.